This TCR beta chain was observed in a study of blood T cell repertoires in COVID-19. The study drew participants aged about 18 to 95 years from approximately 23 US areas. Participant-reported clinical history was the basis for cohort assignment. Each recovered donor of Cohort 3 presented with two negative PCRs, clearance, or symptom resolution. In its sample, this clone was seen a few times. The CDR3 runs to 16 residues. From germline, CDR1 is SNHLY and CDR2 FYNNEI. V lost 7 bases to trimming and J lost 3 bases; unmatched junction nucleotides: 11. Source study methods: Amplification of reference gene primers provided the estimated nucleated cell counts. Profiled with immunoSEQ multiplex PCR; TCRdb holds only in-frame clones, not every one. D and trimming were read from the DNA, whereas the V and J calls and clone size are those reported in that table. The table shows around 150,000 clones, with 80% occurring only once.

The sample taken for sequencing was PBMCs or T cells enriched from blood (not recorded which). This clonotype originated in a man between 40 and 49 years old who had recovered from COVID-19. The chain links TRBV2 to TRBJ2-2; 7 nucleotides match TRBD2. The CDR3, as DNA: TGTGCCAGCAAGGATGGGAGCGGGGCCGACACCGGGGAGCTGTTTTTT. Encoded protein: CASKDGSGADTGELFF.